This T cell receptor (beta chain) was retrieved from a study of control samples from healthy donors and cancer patients. The germline V gene has CDR1 SGHVS and CDR2 FQNEAQ. This CDR3 has 12 residues. Trimming removed 1 base at V and 11 bases at J, with 11 bases between. Profiling relied on immunoSEQ multiplex PCR, and the TCRdb table lists in-frame clones only, not all of them. The table records 150,000 to 200,000 clones, roughly nine tenths of them present only once. The V call is TRBV7-8, the J call TRBJ1-2, with D perhaps matching TRBD1 (5 bases). The source material was blood. The sequence was obtained from a woman in her twenties or thirties in good health. CDR3 sequence (DNA): TGTGCCAGCAGCTTAGGGGGCCCGGTATACACCTTC. It is translated as CASSLGGPVYTF.